This TCR beta chain was identified in a study of blood T cells in healthy people across ages. Together with a sample-barcoded 5' primer, a J-beta primer mix was included in a second PCR lasting roughly 6 to 12 cycles. One entry per CDR3 protein results from TCRdb running MiXCR on the 5' RACE reads. Seen here are 850,000 to 1,000,000 distinct CDR3 sequences, roughly 43% observed once, and the top ten hold roughly an eighth. Per the germline V gene, CDR1 is LGHNA and CDR2 is YNFKEQ. This CDR3 has 16 amino acids. Trimming removed 4 bases from V and 4 bases from J; junction bases left unmatched: 8. The chain has TRBV4-2 and TRBJ2-3; 10 nucleotides agree with TRBD2. The source material was blood. The origin of this receptor is a man aged 25-45 years in good health. The CDR3 DNA reads TGTGCCAGCAGCCTTGAGCGGGGGGGAGGGGCAGATACGCAGTATTTT. Translating it yields CASSLERGGGADTQYF.